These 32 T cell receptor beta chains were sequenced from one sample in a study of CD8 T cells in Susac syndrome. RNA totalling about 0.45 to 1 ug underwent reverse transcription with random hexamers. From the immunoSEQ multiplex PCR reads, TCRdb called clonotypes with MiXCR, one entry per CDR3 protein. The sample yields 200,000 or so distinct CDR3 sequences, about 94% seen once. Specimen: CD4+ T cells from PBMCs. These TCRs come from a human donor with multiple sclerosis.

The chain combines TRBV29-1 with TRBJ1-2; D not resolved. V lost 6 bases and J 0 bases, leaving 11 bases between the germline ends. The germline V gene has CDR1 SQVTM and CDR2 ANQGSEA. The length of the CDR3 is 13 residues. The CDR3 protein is CSVHGLANYGYTF. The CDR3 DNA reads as TGCAGCGTACACGGACTAGCTAACTATGGCTACACCTTC.

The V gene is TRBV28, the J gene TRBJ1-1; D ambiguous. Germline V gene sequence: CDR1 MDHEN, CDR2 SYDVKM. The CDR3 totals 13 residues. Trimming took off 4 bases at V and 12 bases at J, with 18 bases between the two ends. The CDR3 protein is CASSSITLWATFF. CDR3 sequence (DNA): TGTGCCAGCAGTTCAATCACCTTATGGGCGACTTTCTTT.

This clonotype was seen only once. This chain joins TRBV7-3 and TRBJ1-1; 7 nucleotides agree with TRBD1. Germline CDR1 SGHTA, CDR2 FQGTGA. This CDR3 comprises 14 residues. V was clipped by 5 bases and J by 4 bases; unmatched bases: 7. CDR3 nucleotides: TGTGCCAGCAGCCCACAGGGGCTTACCACTGAAGCTTTCTTT. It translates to CASSPQGLTTEAFF.

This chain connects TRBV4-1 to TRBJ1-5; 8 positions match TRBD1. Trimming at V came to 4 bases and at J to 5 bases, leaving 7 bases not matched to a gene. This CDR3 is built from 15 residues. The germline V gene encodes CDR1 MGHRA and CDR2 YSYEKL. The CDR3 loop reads CASSLGQAAYQPQHF. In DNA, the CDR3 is TGCGCCAGCAGCCTGGGACAGGCGGCTTATCAGCCCCAGCATTTT.

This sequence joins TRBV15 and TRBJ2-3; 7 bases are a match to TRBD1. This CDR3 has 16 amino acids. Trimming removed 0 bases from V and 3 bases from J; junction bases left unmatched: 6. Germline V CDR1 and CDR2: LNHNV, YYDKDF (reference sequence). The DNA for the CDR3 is TGTGCCACCAGCAGAGATCAGGGGGTCTGGACAGATACGCAGTATTTT. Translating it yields CATSRDQGVWTDTQYF. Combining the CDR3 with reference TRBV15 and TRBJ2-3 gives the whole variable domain DAMVIQNPRYQVTQFGKPVTLSCSQTLNHNVMYWYQQKSSQAPKLLFHYYDKDFNNEADTPDNFQSRRPNTSFCFLDIRSPGLGDTAMYLCATSRDQGVWTDTQYFGPGTRLTVL.

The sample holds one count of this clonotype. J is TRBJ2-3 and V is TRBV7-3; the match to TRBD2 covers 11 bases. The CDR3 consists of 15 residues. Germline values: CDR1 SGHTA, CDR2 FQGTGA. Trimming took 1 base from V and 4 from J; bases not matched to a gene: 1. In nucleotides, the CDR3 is TGTGCCAGCAGCTTAAATAGCGGGGGGGCAGATACGCAGTATTTT. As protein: CASSLNSGGADTQYF.

The chain's CDR3 is CASSEGTGEPPTQYEQYF. Here the CDR3 DNA reads TGTGCCAGCAGCGAAGGGACAGGGGAACCTCCGACCCAATACGAGCAGTACTTC. The rearrangement uses TRBV9 and TRBJ2-7; 10 bases match TRBD1. Germline V lookup: CDR1 SGDLS, CDR2 YYNGEE. V lost 3 bases and J lost 4; bases outside the gene matches: 16. The CDR3 sequence is 18 residues long.

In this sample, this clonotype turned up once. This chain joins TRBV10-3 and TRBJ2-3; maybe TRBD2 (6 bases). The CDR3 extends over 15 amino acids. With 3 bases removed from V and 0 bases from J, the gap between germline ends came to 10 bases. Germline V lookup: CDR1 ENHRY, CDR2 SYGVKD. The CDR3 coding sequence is TGTGCCATCAGTGATATAGCGGCTAGCACAGATACGCAGTATTTT. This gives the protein CAISDIAASTDTQYF.

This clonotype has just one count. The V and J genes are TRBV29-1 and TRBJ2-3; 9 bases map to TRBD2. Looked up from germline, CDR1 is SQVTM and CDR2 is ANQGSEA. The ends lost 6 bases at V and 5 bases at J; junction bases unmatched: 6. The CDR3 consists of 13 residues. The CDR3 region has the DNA TGCAGCGTCCTAGCGGGGACGCTAGATACGCAGTATTTT. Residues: CSVLAGTLDTQYF.

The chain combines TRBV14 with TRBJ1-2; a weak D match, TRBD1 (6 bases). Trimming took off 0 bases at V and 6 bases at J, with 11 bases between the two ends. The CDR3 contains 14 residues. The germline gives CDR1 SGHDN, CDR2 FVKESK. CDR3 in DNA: TGTGCCAGCAGCCAAGAACAGGGAAGGAATGGCTACACCTTC. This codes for CASSQEQGRNGYTF.

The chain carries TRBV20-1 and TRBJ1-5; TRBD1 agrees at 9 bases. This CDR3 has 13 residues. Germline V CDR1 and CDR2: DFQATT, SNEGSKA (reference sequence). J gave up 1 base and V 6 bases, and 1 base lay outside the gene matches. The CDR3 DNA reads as TGCAGTGCCGACAGGGGGAGCAATCAGCCCCAGCATTTT. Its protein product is CSADRGSNQPQHF.

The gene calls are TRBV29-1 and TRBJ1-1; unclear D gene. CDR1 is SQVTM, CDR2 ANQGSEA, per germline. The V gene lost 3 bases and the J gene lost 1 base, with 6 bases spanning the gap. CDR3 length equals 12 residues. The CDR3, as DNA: TGCAGCGTTGATAGACCGAACACTGAAGCTTTCTTT. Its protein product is CSVDRPNTEAFF.

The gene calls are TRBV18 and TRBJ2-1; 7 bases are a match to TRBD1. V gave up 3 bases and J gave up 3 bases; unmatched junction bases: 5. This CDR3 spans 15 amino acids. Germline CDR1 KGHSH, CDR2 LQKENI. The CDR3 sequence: CASSPDRPDYNEQFF. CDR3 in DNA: TGTGCCAGCTCACCGGACAGGCCCGACTACAATGAGCAGTTCTTC.

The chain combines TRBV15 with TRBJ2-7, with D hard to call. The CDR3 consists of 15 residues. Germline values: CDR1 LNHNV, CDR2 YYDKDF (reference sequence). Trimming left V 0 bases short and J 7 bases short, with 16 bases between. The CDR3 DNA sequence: TGTGCCACCAGCAGAGACCTAGAGATCCGTTGGGAGCAGTACTTC. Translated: CATSRDLEIRWEQYF.

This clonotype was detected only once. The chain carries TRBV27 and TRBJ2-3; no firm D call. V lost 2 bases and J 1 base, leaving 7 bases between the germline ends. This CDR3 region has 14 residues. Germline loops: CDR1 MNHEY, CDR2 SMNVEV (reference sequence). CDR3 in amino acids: CASSLSHGTDTQYF. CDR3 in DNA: TGTGCCAGCAGTTTAAGTCACGGCACAGATACGCAGTATTTT.

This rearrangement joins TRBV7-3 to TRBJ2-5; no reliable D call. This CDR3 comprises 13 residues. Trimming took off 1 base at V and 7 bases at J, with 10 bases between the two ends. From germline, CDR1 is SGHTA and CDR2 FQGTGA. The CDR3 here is CASSLRESGTQYF. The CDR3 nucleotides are TGTGCCAGCAGCTTAAGAGAGTCCGGGACCCAGTACTTC.

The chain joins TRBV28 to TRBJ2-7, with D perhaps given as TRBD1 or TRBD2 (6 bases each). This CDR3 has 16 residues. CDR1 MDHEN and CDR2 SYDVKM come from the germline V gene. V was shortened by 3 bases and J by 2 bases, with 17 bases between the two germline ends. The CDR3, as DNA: TGTGCCAGCAGTTTTGTAGGGGGGAGGCGGCCCTACGAGCAGTACTTC. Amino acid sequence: CASSFVGGRRPYEQYF. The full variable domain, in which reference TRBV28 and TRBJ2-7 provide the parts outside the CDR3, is DVKVTQSSRYLVKRTGEKVFLECVQDMDHENMFWYRQDPGLGLRLIYFSYDVKMKEKGDIPEGYSVSREKKERFSLILESASTNQTSMYLCASSFVGGRRPYEQYFGPGTRLTVT.

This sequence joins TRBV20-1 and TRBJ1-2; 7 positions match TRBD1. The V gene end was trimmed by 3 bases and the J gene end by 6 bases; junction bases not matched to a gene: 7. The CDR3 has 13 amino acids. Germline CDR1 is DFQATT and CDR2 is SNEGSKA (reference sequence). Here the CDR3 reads CSARQADRDGYTF. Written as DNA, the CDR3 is TGCAGTGCTAGGCAAGCCGACAGGGATGGCTACACCTTC.

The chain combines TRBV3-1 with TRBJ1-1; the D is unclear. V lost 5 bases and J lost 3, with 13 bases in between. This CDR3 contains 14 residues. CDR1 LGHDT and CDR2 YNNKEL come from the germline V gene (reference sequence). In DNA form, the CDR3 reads TGTGCCAGCAGCGGGCGAATCCGAGACACTGAAGCTTTCTTT. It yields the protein CASSGRIRDTEAFF.

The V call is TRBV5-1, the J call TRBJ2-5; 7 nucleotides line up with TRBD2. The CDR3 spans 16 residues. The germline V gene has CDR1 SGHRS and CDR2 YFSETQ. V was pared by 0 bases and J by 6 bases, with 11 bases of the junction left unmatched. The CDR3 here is CASSLGSGLRGKTQYF. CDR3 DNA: TGCGCCAGCAGCTTGGGGTCTGGACTGCGGGGGAAGACCCAGTACTTC.

CDR3 in amino acids: CSVEVLMEQYF. In DNA form, the CDR3 reads TGCAGCGTTGAAGTCCTTATGGAGCAGTACTTC. The rearrangement uses TRBV29-1 and TRBJ2-7; D call uncertain. This CDR3 is 11 amino acids long. Germline lookup yields CDR1 SQVTM and CDR2 ANQGSEA. Trimming shortened V by 1 base and J by 7 bases, and 8 bases separated the two germline ends.

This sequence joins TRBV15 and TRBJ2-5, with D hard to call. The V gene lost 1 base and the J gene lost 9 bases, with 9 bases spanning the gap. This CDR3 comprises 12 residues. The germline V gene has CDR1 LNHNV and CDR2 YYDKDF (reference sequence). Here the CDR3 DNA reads TGTGCCACCAGCAGAGTCCCCCAGGCCCAGTACTTC. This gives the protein CATSRVPQAQYF. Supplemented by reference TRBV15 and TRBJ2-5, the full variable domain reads DAMVIQNPRYQVTQFGKPVTLSCSQTLNHNVMYWYQQKSSQAPKLLFHYYDKDFNNEADTPDNFQSRRPNTSFCFLDIRSPGLGDTAMYLCATSRVPQAQYFGPGTRLLVL.

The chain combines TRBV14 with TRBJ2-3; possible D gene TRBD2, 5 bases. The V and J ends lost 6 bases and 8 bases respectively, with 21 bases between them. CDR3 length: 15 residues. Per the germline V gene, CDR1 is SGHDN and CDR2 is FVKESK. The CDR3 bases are TGTGCCAGCAGTGGGAGCCCATTAGAAGCCCGTACGCAGTATTTT. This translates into CASSGSPLEARTQYF. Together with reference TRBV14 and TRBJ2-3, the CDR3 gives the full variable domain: EAGVTQFPSHSVIEKGQTVTLRCDPISGHDNLYWYRRVMGKEIKFLLHFVKESKQDESGMPNNRFLAERTGGTYSTLKVQPAELEDSGVYFCASSGSPLEARTQYFGPGTRLTVL.

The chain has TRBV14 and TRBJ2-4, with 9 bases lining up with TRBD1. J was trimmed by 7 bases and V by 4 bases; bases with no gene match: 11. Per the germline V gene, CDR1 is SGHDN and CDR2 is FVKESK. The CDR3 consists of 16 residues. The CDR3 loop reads CASSPGTGTKRNIQYF. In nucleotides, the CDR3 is TGTGCCAGCAGCCCGGGGACAGGGACCAAACGGAACATTCAGTACTTC. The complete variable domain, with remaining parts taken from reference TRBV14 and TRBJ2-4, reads EAGVTQFPSHSVIEKGQTVTLRCDPISGHDNLYWYRRVMGKEIKFLLHFVKESKQDESGMPNNRFLAERTGGTYSTLKVQPAELEDSGVYFCASSPGTGTKRNIQYFGAGTRLSVL.

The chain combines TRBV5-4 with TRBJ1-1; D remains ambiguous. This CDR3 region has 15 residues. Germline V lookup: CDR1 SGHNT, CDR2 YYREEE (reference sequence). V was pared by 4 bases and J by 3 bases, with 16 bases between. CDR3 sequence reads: CASSPAGMWDTEAFF. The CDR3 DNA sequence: TGTGCCAGCAGCCCCGCGGGGATGTGGGACACTGAAGCTTTCTTT. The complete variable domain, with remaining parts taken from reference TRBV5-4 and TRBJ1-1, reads ETGVTQSPTHLIKTRGQQVTLRCSSQSGHNTVSWYQQALGQGPQFIFQYYREEENGRGNFPPRFSGLQFPNYSSELNVNALELDDSALYLCASSPAGMWDTEAFFGQGTRLTVV.

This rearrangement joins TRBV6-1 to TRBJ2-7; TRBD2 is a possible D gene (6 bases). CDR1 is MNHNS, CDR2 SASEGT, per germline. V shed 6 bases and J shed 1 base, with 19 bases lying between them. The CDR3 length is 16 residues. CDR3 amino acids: CASSQLRLGGSYEQYF. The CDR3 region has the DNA TGTGCCAGCAGCCAATTACGCCTTGGAGGGTCCTACGAGCAGTACTTC.

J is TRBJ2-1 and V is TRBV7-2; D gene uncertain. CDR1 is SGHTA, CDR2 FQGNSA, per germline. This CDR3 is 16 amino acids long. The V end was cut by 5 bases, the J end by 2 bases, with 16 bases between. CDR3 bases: TGTGCCAGCAGCACACGACCGGTCCAGCCCTACAATGAGCAGTTCTTC. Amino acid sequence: CASSTRPVQPYNEQFF.

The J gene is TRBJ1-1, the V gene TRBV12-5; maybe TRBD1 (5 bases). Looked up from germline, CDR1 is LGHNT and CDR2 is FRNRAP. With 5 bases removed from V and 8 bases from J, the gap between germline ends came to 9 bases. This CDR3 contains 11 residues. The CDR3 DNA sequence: TGTGCTAGTGGTCCGGGGGGGGAAGCTTTCTTT. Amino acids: CASGPGGEAFF.

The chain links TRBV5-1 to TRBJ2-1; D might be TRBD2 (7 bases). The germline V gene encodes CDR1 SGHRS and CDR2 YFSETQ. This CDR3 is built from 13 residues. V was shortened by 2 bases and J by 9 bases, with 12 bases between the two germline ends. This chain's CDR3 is CASSFNREGEQFF. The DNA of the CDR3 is TGCGCCAGCAGCTTCAACAGGGAGGGTGAGCAGTTCTTC. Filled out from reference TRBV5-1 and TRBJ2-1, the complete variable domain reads KAGVTQTPRYLIKTRGQQVTLSCSPISGHRSVSWYQQTPGQGLQFLFEYFSETQRNKGNFPGRFSGRQFSNSRSEMNVSTLELGDSALYLCASSFNREGEQFFGPGTRLTVL.

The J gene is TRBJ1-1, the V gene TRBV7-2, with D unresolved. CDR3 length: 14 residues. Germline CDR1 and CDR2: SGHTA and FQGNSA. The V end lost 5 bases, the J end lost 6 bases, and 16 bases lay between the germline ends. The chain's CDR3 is CASSRSAMDSEAFF. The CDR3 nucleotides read TGTGCCAGCAGCCGAAGTGCCATGGACTCTGAAGCTTTCTTT. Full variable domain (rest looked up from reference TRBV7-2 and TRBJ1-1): GAGVSQSPSNKVTEKGKDVELRCDPISGHTALYWYRQSLGQGLEFLIYFQGNSAPDKSGLPSDRFSAERTGGSVSTLTIQRTQQEDSAVYLCASSRSAMDSEAFFGQGTRLTVV.

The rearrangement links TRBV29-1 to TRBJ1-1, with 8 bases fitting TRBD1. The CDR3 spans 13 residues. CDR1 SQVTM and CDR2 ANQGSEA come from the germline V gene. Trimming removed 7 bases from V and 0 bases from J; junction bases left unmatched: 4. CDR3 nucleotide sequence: TGCAGCGCAGAGACAGGGGTGAACACTGAAGCTTTCTTT. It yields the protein CSAETGVNTEAFF.

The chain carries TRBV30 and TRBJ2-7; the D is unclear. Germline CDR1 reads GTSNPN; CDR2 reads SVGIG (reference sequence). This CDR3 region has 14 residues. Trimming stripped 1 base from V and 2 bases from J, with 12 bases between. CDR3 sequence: CAWSATGLPYEQYF. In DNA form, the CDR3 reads TGTGCCTGGAGTGCCACCGGGCTACCCTACGAGCAGTACTTC.